This T cell receptor beta chain originates from a study of shared clonotypes between healthy human individuals (dated by TCRdb to 2020 to 2022). Study-wide context: A few men and a couple of women, aged 18 to 49 years, made up the cohort. Blood TCR repertoires of about five healthy adults were deeply sequenced to estimate repertoire size and the extent of clonotype sharing between individuals. Leukapheresis yielded between about 0.9 and 9.5 billion PBMCs per donor. To increase sequencing depth and limit assay-specific biases, different laboratories used diverse techniques to prepare libraries and sequence TCR repertoires. General conclusions and limits of the study: Sampling was restricted to blood, and TCR repertoires in tissue are likely to differ from TCR repertoires in blood. The genetic and exposure-history diversity represented was limited by the small number of donors. Pairwise subsampling indicated that sequencing depth was expected to affect the degree of clonotype sharing among donors.

TCR CDR3 regions were amplified from genomic DNA by multiplex PCR using the deep immunoSEQ assay. For each cell subset, the extracted genomic DNA was distributed evenly across all wells of several immunoSEQ 96-well plates, and each plate served as one replicate. For unsorted PBMC, approximately 310 ng genomic DNA, equal to about 30,000 T cell genomes, was loaded into each replicate PCR. Ten immunoSEQ deep assay plates were used to sequence the unsorted PBMC genomic DNA. The purified libraries were quantified using a Qubit 3.0 fluorometer, sized with a Bioanalyzer 2100, and then quantified again using the KAPA Library Quantification kit. A separate single-read 150-cycle Illumina NextSeq 550 flow cell was used to sequence each immunoSEQ 96-well plate. Turning to the authors' computational methods: The immunoSEQ output contained only junctional sequences without quality scores, so filtering could not match that applied to full-length reads. Sequences were annotated with PyIR, a Python wrapper for IgBLAST v1.9, and V/J genes and CDR3 were assigned using IMGT germline references. Reads with weak V/J assignments (E-value above 1e-6), missing CDR3, stop codons, out-of-frame junctions, or ambiguous translated residues were removed. V3J clonotypes were defined as sequences sharing an identical inferred V gene, J gene, and CDR3 amino acid sequence. Percentage overlap between repertoires was computed as shared unique clonotypes divided by the size of the smaller repertoire. Richness of each repertoire was evaluated using RTK rarefaction, the Chao1 estimator, and Recon v2.1 estimates of unobserved clonotypes. Imported from immuneACCESS, the table was reduced by TCRdb to in-frame sequences with V and J called. These copies leave out some clones; in studies compared against another copy, an unresolved V gene accounts for under half, and the cause of the remainder is not known. From that table come the V and J calls and clone size; the DNA was used to work out D and trimming. This sample comprises roughly 490,000 clones, roughly 85% of them detected only once. The ten largest clones represent about 12% of the sample.

Remarks on this clone: Its antigen is unknown. Base-call qualities are not available, and no considerably larger clone is one nucleotide away.

V sheds 3 bases and J sheds 7 bases, leaving 12 bases between their ends. There are 12 amino acids in the CDR3, from cysteine to phenylalanine inclusive. Left in the record is the CDR3 DNA by itself, 36 bases read in frame from the first base. The germline V gene gives CDR1 as SQVTM and CDR2 as ANQGSEA. Donors were healthy HIV-negative adults with no recently reported acute infections or vaccinations. Every donor was a Caucasian adult residing in Nashville, Tennessee, USA. For unsorted samples, 90 million or so PBMCs were counted and genomic DNA was extracted with the QIAamp DNA Blood Mini kit. After blood collection by leukapheresis, PBMCs were isolated using Ficoll-Histopaque density gradient centrifugation and then cryopreserved in the vapor phase of liquid nitrogen.

The sample consisted of PBMCs. The chain uses TRBV29-1 and TRBJ1-1; too little of a D gene remains to name it. The sequence came from a woman in her thirties or forties in good health. Some clones in this sample may be carry-over from other donors' samples. The base sequence is TGCAGCGTTGAGGGTTTGGGGAGTGAAGCTTTCTTT. Its translation is CSVEGLGSEAFF.